Listed here are 27 T cell receptor beta chains from one sample, sequenced in a study of OX40 agonist ivuxolimab in advanced cancers. Repertoires were generated with immunoSEQ multiplex PCR, while TCRdb's copy carries only in-frame clones and drops some. The sample holds roughly 53,000 clones; over 80% are singletons and the top ten take 2.5% to 3%. Sample: CD4+ or CD8+ T cells sorted from blood, taken in a trial of the OX40 agonist ivuxolimab. These receptors came from an adult with an advanced solid tumor such as melanoma, head and neck, liver or kidney cancer.

The chain uses TRBV19 and TRBJ1-5; maybe TRBD1 (6 bases). The V gene lost 5 bases and the J gene lost 7 bases, with 18 bases spanning the gap. The germline V gene encodes CDR1 LNHDA and CDR2 SQIVND (reference sequence). The CDR3 consists of 15 residues. The CDR3 spells CASSRNKGGGQPQHF. The CDR3 nucleotides are TGTGCCAGTAGTCGAAATAAGGGGGGCGGCCAGCCCCAGCATTTT. The variable domain in full, completed from reference TRBV19 and TRBJ1-5, reads DGGITQSPKYLFRKEGQNVTLSCEQNLNHDAMYWYRQDPGQGLRLIYYSQIVNDFQKGDIAEGYSVSREKKESFPLTVTSAQKNPTAFYLCASSRNKGGGQPQHFGDGTRLSIL.

The chain employs TRBV7-2 and TRBJ2-4; D is undetermined. The germline CDR1 and CDR2 sequences are SGHTA and FQGNSA. V lost 1 base, J lost 0 bases, and 4 bases lay in between. The CDR3 sequence is 14 residues long. The CDR3 region has the DNA TGTGCCAGCAGCTTAGTAAGAGCCAAAAACATTCAGTACTTC. It is translated as CASSLVRAKNIQYF.

The chain uses TRBV6-5 and TRBJ2-7, with unresolved D. The CDR3 has 16 residues. CDR1 and CDR2 (germline): MNHEY, SVGAGI. V was cut by 2 bases and J by 1 base, with 15 bases left in between. DNA for the CDR3: TGTGCCAGCAGTTACGACGCGGCAGGATCTTCCTACGAGCAGTACTTC. Its translation: CASSYDAAGSSYEQYF.

This clone has just a few counts. Here the CDR3 reads CASSVEGQGNNEQFF. CDR3 DNA: TGTGCCAGCAGCGTAGAGGGACAGGGGAACAATGAGCAGTTCTTC. This chain uses TRBV9 with TRBJ2-1, with 10 bases aligning to TRBD1. The CDR3 runs to 15 residues. J was trimmed by 5 bases and V by 0 bases; bases with no gene match: 2. In germline, CDR1 is SGDLS, CDR2 YYNGEE.

The chain recombines TRBV4-2 with TRBJ2-5; the match to TRBD1 covers 7 bases. Unmatched junction bases numbered 6, after V lost 1 base and J lost 7 bases. Looked up from germline, CDR1 is LGHNA and CDR2 is YNFKEQ. CDR3 size: 14 residues. The CDR3 nucleotides read TGTGCCAGCAGCCAAGGGACAGGAGATGGGACCCAGTACTTC. Its translation: CASSQGTGDGTQYF.

The rearrangement uses TRBV7-2 and TRBJ2-1; perhaps D is TRBD1 or TRBD2 (5 bases each). The germline V and J ends were trimmed by 4 bases and 0 bases, with 10 bases remaining between them. This CDR3 region has 15 residues. The V gene's germline CDR1 is SGHTA and CDR2 FQGNSA. CDR3 in amino acids: CASSSEGSSYNEQFF. CDR3 sequence (DNA): TGTGCCAGCAGCTCTGAGGGGAGCTCCTACAATGAGCAGTTCTTC.

This chain links TRBV4-1 with TRBJ2-2; 7 nucleotides agree with TRBD2. The CDR3 consists of 16 residues. J gave up 4 bases and V 1 base, and 6 bases lay outside the gene matches. CDR1 is MGHRA, CDR2 YSYEKL, per germline. In nucleotides, the CDR3 is TGCGCCAGCAGCCAAGTTTTGCGGGAGCGCACCGGGGAGCTGTTTTTT. Translated, it gives CASSQVLRERTGELFF.

A note on this clone: A read error may account for a junction end that differs from germline. V gene TRBV29-1 combines with J gene TRBJ1-2; the D gene is possibly TRBD1 (5 bases). CDR1 is SQVTM, CDR2 ANQGSEA, per germline. The CDR3 covers 12 residues. The CDR3 DNA follows: TGCAGCGCTGAAGACAGTTCCGGGAGCTACACCTTC. Its protein product is CSAEDSSGSYTF.

J is TRBJ1-2 and V is TRBV19, with D possibly being TRBD1 (6 bases). The CDR3 contains 15 residues. The V and J ends lost 5 bases and 5 bases respectively, with 18 bases between them. CDR1 and CDR2 (germline): LNHDA, SQIVND (reference sequence). The CDR3 DNA follows: TGTGCCAGTAGTGTACCGGGACATGACTCGTATGGCTACACCTTC. It translates to CASSVPGHDSYGYTF.

The V gene is TRBV7-2, the J gene TRBJ1-2; the D gene is possibly TRBD1 (5 bases). Germline V gives CDR1 SGHTA, CDR2 FQGNSA. The CDR3 loop spans 14 amino acids. V lost 5 bases to trimming and J lost 2 bases, with 12 bases between them. The CDR3 is CASSPRVQNYGYTF. CDR3 bases: TGTGCCAGCAGCCCCAGGGTCCAAAACTATGGCTACACCTTC.

This clone appeared once. This rearrangement joins TRBV4-2 to TRBJ2-5, with D possibly TRBD1 on 7 matching bases. This CDR3 is built from 16 residues. Germline CDR1 is LGHNA and CDR2 is YNFKEQ. The germline V and J ends were trimmed by 4 bases and 2 bases, with 17 bases remaining between them. For the CDR3, the DNA is TGTGCCAGCAGCCCTAGGGGGCAGGGAGGACAAGAGACCCAGTACTTC. Encoded protein: CASSPRGQGGQETQYF.

The rearrangement uses TRBV6-5 and TRBJ1-2; no firm D call. The V gene's germline CDR1 is MNHEY and CDR2 SVGAGI. This CDR3 region has 13 residues. The ends were cut back, 4 bases at V and 1 base at J, with 7 bases in the middle. The CDR3 loop is CASSSNSNYGYTF. The CDR3 DNA reads TGTGCCAGCAGTTCCAACAGTAACTATGGCTACACCTTC.

The V call is TRBV4-2, the J call TRBJ2-1; TRBD2 agrees at 11 bases. CDR1 is LGHNA and CDR2 is YNFKEQ in the germline V gene. This CDR3 spans 16 amino acids. Trimming cost V 1 base and J 7 bases; bases outside gene matches: 6. The CDR3 DNA is TGTGCCAGCAGCCAAGGGGCTAGCGGGAGGATTAATGAGCAGTTCTTC. As protein: CASSQGASGRINEQFF.

This clone has just a few counts. For the CDR3, the DNA is TGTGCCAGCAGTGAATCGGGGGGAAGCTCCTACAATGAGCAGTTCTTC. Encoded protein: CASSESGGSSYNEQFF. The chain has TRBV25-1 and TRBJ2-1; 7 bases line up with TRBD2. The CDR3 is 16 amino acids. V was clipped by 1 base and J by 0 bases; unmatched bases: 3. Germline-derived CDR1 and CDR2 are MGHDK and SYGVNS.

This chain uses TRBV18 with TRBJ2-7; the D gene is possibly TRBD1 (6 bases). Trimming pared 4 bases from V and 3 bases from J, leaving 13 bases between. The germline CDR1 and CDR2 sequences are KGHSH and LQKENI. CDR3 length: 14 amino acids. CDR3 bases: TGTGCCAGCTCACAAGGCACCAGGGGCTACGAGCAGTACTTC. Translation gives CASSQGTRGYEQYF.

The rearrangement links TRBV20-1 to TRBJ1-2; unclear D gene. Germline V gives CDR1 DFQATT, CDR2 SNEGSKA (reference sequence). V dropped 6 bases and J dropped 8 bases, with 13 bases sitting between them. The CDR3 extends over 11 amino acids. The CDR3 nucleotides are TGCAGTGCAGCCGGCGGGGAGGGCTACACCTTC. Its protein product is CSAAGGEGYTF.

The chain links TRBV30 to TRBJ2-2; D is ambiguous. Germline V gene data show CDR1 as GTSNPN and CDR2 as SVGIG (reference sequence). V lost 3 bases to trimming and J lost 3 bases, with 5 bases between them. The CDR3 is made up of 12 amino acids. The CDR3 loop reads CAWSADTGELFF. The CDR3 DNA reads as TGTGCCTGGAGCGCAGACACCGGGGAGCTGTTTTTT.

The CDR3 DNA reads as TGTGCCAGTACCCAGGAGGAGGGTACTCAGCCCCAGCATTTT. This encodes CASTQEEGTQPQHF. This sequence joins TRBV19 and TRBJ1-5; D is uncertain. The germline gives CDR1 LNHDA, CDR2 SQIVND (reference sequence). Trimming shortened V by 7 bases and J by 6 bases, and 16 bases separated the two germline ends. The CDR3 is 14 residues long.

This sequence joins TRBV5-6 and TRBJ2-5, with D possibly matching TRBD1 (8 bases). The CDR3 contains 17 residues. Germline CDR1 and CDR2: SGHDT and YYEEEE. The V end lost 4 bases, the J end lost 2 bases, and 21 bases lay between the germline ends. The CDR3 DNA is TGTGCCAGCAGCCTAGACAGGGGAGGGGCAACACAAGAGACCCAGTACTTC. Protein: CASSLDRGGATQETQYF.

The chain couples TRBV15 to TRBJ2-5, with D tentatively TRBD1 (6 bases). Trimming shortened V by 2 bases and J by 5 bases, and 12 bases separated the two germline ends. Germline lookup yields CDR1 LNHNV and CDR2 YYDKDF (reference sequence). The CDR3 is 14 residues long. The CDR3 nucleotides read TGTGCCACCAGCAGACACGAGGGGGTGGAGACCCAGTACTTC. This translates into CATSRHEGVETQYF.

The chain uses TRBV11-2 and TRBJ2-2, with a possible D match to TRBD1 (6 bases). Trimming stripped 4 bases from V and 1 base from J, with 16 bases between. Germline CDR1 is SGHAT and CDR2 is FQNNGV. The CDR3 totals 17 residues. CDR3 in DNA: TGTGCCAGCAGCTATATGGCCGGACAGCGGAACACCGGGGAGCTGTTTTTT. This sequence encodes CASSYMAGQRNTGELFF.

This clone was seen more than once but under ten times. The chain combines TRBV7-3 with TRBJ1-6, with 8 positions matching TRBD1. CDR3 size: 14 residues. Germline CDR1 and CDR2: SGHTA and FQGTGA. Trimming cost V 4 bases and J 14 bases; bases outside gene matches: 10. CDR3 residues: CASSSQPDRETLHF. In DNA, the CDR3 is TGTGCCAGCAGCTCGCAACCGGACAGGGAGACCCTCCACTTT.

V gene TRBV28 combines with J gene TRBJ2-1; D unclear. The CDR3 is made up of 11 amino acids. Germline V gene sequence: CDR1 MDHEN, CDR2 SYDVKM. Trimming took off 7 bases at V and 4 bases at J, with 5 bases between the two ends. For the CDR3, the DNA is TGTGCCAGCACCCGATACAATGAGCAGTTCTTC. This codes for CASTRYNEQFF.

The CDR3: CAWTRDRPYEQYF. In nucleotides, the CDR3 is TGTGCCTGGACCCGGGACAGACCCTACGAGCAGTACTTC. V usage is TRBV30 and J usage is TRBJ2-7, with 7 nucleotides matching TRBD1. This CDR3 comprises 13 residues. CDR1 GTSNPN and CDR2 SVGIG come from the germline V gene (reference sequence). Trimming removed 4 bases from V and 2 bases from J; junction bases left unmatched: 5.

The rearrangement uses TRBV6-5 and TRBJ2-3; D not certain. V dropped 6 bases and J dropped 0 bases, with 13 bases sitting between them. The length of the CDR3 is 15 residues. Germline CDR1 is MNHEY and CDR2 is SVGAGI. CDR3 nucleotide sequence: TGTGCCAGCAGAGCGACAAGGTCAAGCACAGATACGCAGTATTTT. Encoded protein: CASRATRSSTDTQYF.

The chain employs TRBV7-9 and TRBJ2-7; 8 nucleotides line up with TRBD2. CDR3 length equals 16 residues. The ends lost 3 bases at V and 4 bases at J; junction bases unmatched: 11. Germline V CDR1 and CDR2: SEHNR, FQNEAQ (reference sequence). The CDR3 sequence: CASSFGGGLVAYEQYF. The CDR3 coding sequence is TGTGCCAGCAGCTTTGGCGGGGGACTAGTGGCTTACGAGCAGTACTTC.

The chain combines TRBV6-6 with TRBJ2-5, with 9 bases aligning to TRBD1. Germline values: CDR1 MNHNY, CDR2 SVGAGI (reference sequence). This CDR3 has 13 residues. Trimming removed 6 bases from V and 4 bases from J; junction bases left unmatched: 3. The CDR3 region has the DNA TGTGCCAGCAGCACAGGGGGCGGAGAGACCCAGTACTTC. Translating gives CASSTGGGETQYF.